These 11 T cell receptor beta chains came from one sample sequenced in a study of cytomegalovirus exposure and HLA in healthy donors. PCR employed 60 Vbeta and 13 Jbeta primers. Profiling relied on immunoSEQ multiplex PCR, and the TCRdb table lists in-frame clones only, not all of them. Found here are roughly 120,000 clones, 65% to 75% of them singletons; the top ten hold 4% to 5.5%. Sequencing was carried out using PBMCs. These receptors all stem from a man under 40 in good health and CMV-seropositive.

Turning to this clone: The identical CDR3 is also encoded by other nucleotide sequences in the sample. V and J are TRBV6-5 and TRBJ1-2, with D possibly TRBD1 on 6 matching bases. CDR1 is MNHEY and CDR2 is SVGAGI in the germline V gene. Trimming took off 6 bases at V and 4 bases at J, with 18 bases between the two ends. CDR3 length: 15 amino acids. The CDR3 region is CASRPTGPYSYGYTF. In nucleotides, the CDR3 is TGTGCCAGCAGGCCGACAGGCCCCTACTCCTATGGCTACACCTTC.

The chain recombines TRBV14 with TRBJ2-5; the match to TRBD1 covers 9 bases. Germline CDR1 reads SGHDN; CDR2 reads FVKESK. With V trimmed by 4 bases and J by 4 bases, 4 bases remained unmatched. The CDR3 spans 14 residues. The CDR3 here is CASSRAGQGETQYF. CDR3 DNA: TGTGCCAGCAGCCGAGCGGGACAGGGAGAGACCCAGTACTTC.

This chain uses TRBV28 with TRBJ2-1; 7 positions match TRBD1. CDR3 size: 14 residues. Germline CDR1 reads MDHEN; CDR2 reads SYDVKM. With V trimmed by 8 bases and J by 4 bases, 8 bases remained unmatched. CDR3 sequence (DNA): TGTGCCAGCCTCCGGGACAGACCTTACAATGAGCAGTTCTTC. Amino acids: CASLRDRPYNEQFF.

The CDR3 loop is CASSLLGTRYGYTF. As DNA, the CDR3 is TGTGCCAGCAGTTTATTGGGGACAAGATATGGCTACACCTTC. The chain joins TRBV28 to TRBJ1-2; TRBD1 is a possible D gene (6 bases). V gave up 1 base and J gave up 5 bases, with 11 bases separating them. CDR3 length equals 14 residues. CDR1 and CDR2 from the germline V gene are MDHEN and SYDVKM.

This clone was counted only a few times. CDR3 nucleotide sequence: TGCGCCAGCAGCCAAGACCCCCTCTCCGGCTCCTACAATGAGCAGTTCTTC. This codes for CASSQDPLSGSYNEQFF. The chain uses TRBV4-3 and TRBJ2-1; D call uncertain. This CDR3 region has 17 residues. Trimming stripped 0 bases from V and 0 bases from J, with 12 bases between. Germline CDR1 and CDR2: LGHNA and YSLEER.

This clone was counted between two and nine times. The chain is built from TRBV7-9 and TRBJ1-4, with 8 bases fitting TRBD1. This CDR3 is built from 15 residues. The germline gives CDR1 SEHNR, CDR2 FQNEAQ (reference sequence). Trimming at V came to 7 bases and at J to 7 bases, leaving 11 bases not matched to a gene. CDR3 DNA sequence: TGTGCCAGCACCTGGGACAGGCGGAACCCTGAAAAACTGTTTTTT. Translation gives CASTWDRRNPEKLFF.

This clone was seen at least ten times. The J gene is TRBJ1-1, the V gene TRBV28, with D possibly being TRBD1 (5 bases). The V end lost 2 bases, the J end lost 5 bases, and 9 bases lay between the germline ends. This CDR3 is built from 13 residues. From germline, CDR1 is MDHEN and CDR2 SYDVKM. CDR3 bases: TGTGCCAGCAGTTTAAGTGGGGGGACTGAAGCTTTCTTT. Translation: CASSLSGGTEAFF.

The chain couples TRBV15 to TRBJ1-5; no reliable D call. Germline CDR1 and CDR2: LNHNV and YYDKDF (reference sequence). V shed 0 bases and J shed 6 bases, with 6 bases lying between them. CDR3 length: 13 amino acids. The CDR3 bases are TGTGCCACCAGCAGAGATGTGAGTCAGCCCCAGCATTTT. Translated: CATSRDVSQPQHF.

This chain links TRBV28 with TRBJ1-2; 8 bases align to TRBD1. The germline gives CDR1 MDHEN, CDR2 SYDVKM. The V gene end was trimmed by 0 bases and the J gene end by 8 bases; junction bases not matched to a gene: 8. The CDR3 length is 15 residues. CDR3 sequence reads: CASSLWDRVIGGYTF. CDR3 DNA sequence: TGTGCCAGCAGTTTATGGGACAGGGTGATCGGGGGCTACACCTTC.

This chain uses TRBV19 with TRBJ2-1, with 9 bases lining up with TRBD2. This CDR3 comprises 14 residues. J gave up 8 bases and V 5 bases, and 7 bases lay outside the gene matches. The germline V gene encodes CDR1 LNHDA and CDR2 SQIVND (reference sequence). The CDR3 spells CASSLAGTSYEQFF. The DNA for the CDR3 is TGTGCCAGTAGTTTAGCCGGGACTAGCTATGAGCAGTTCTTC.

The chain uses TRBV19 and TRBJ2-1; the match to TRBD2 covers 8 bases. CDR3 length: 14 amino acids. The germline gives CDR1 LNHDA, CDR2 SQIVND (reference sequence). With V trimmed by 6 bases and J by 7 bases, 8 bases remained unmatched. The CDR3 here is CASSLTGGPNEQFF. CDR3 bases: TGTGCCAGTAGCCTAACGGGGGGGCCTAATGAGCAGTTCTTC.